The clone carrying this T cell receptor (beta chain) was seen only a few times. The antigen remains unidentified. An Oncomine TCR Beta short-read assay was used to sequence the DNA from cultured CD4+ T cells. In this case, cultured CD4+ T cells provided the extracted genomic DNA. Each CDR3 protein gets one entry after TCRdb re-called the PCR reads with MiXCR. The sample lists under 25,000 distinct CDR3 sequences; 26% were seen once. The record originates from a study of vaccination and CD4 T cells after COVID-19. Study results and caveats: Median numbers of SARS-CoV-2-reactive clonotypes increased from roughly 19 to 38 (not a significant change).

Treatment here: roughly ten-day PBMC culture with coronavirus spike peptide pools or control peptides (ViraFEST assay). From the roughly ten-day cultures, CD4+ T cells were isolated by negative selection. CDR1 and CDR2 from the germline V gene are DFQATT and SNEGSKA (reference sequence). The ends lost 2 bases at V and 8 bases at J; junction bases unmatched: 2. This CDR3 is 11 amino acids long. The sequence derives from a human donor with COVID-19. Sequencing was performed on cultured CD4+ T cells from blood. The chain has TRBV20-1 and TRBJ1-2, with 7 bases matching TRBD1. CDR3: CSARPGQGYTF. For the CDR3, the DNA is TGCAGTGCTAGACCGGGACAGGGCTACACCTTC.